Sequencing of this T cell receptor beta chain was carried out in a study of T cell responses to AZD1222 COVID-19 vaccine (dated by TCRdb to the early 2020s). Broadly, across the study: AZD1222 recipients given second doses at about 4 weeks or at about 12 weeks were pooled, since spike-specific TCR depth and breadth were not found to differ between the two schedules. TCR sequencing covered 233 trial participants: some 210 given two doses of AZD1222 and 26 given two doses of MenACWY control vaccine. Trial participants were enrolled by age into 18-55, 56-69 and 70-plus year subgroups, with about 150, 28 and 57 TCR-sequenced participants respectively. Overall study results and their limits: In the small 56-69-year group, the increase in depth fell short of significance, most likely because of low power. Epitopes outside the regions mutated in the B.1.351 and B.1.1.7 variants were reportedly recognized by nearly half of the unique spike-specific TCRs. No day 14 peak-response samples were available, so repertoires were characterized only after the peak T cell response. Most participants were white British and females outnumbered males, and the authors suggested that clonal diversity may have been underestimated. After two AZD1222 doses, both the breadth and the depth of spike-specific TCRs were significantly higher than at day 0 and than in MenACWY recipients. Conclusions about previously exposed vaccinees were limited because only five to seven AZD1222 recipients were SARS-CoV-2 seropositive at baseline. The whole spike protein was spanned by vaccine-associated CD4 TCRs, and dominant responses were seen in regions 160-218 and 743-854.

What the time point label conveys for this sample: baseline before first vaccination. Vaccinee samples came from UK trials COV001 and COV002, including a single-blind randomized controlled phase 2/3 trial of AZD1222 (ChAdOx1 nCoV-19) in healthy adults. Trial participant PBMC samples were collected at day 0 and day 28 after the second dose for TCRbeta chain sequencing. About this clone: The antigen it binds to is not known. Qualities for individual bases were not recorded, and no much larger clone is one base off.

Based on the germline V gene, the CDR1 and CDR2 sequences are SQVTM and ANQGSEA. Including the terminal cysteine and phenylalanine, the CDR3 comprises 14 residues. Just the 42-base CDR3 DNA is kept, in frame starting at base 1. At the junction V is shortened by 0 bases and J by 2 bases, with 8 bases in between. The CDR3 regions of human TCRbeta chains were analyzed by immunosequencing. As for the original processing: Repertoire TCRs were matched against a reference library of SARS-CoV-2-specific TCRs generated with the MIRA antigen-specificity platform. Breadth meant the fraction of unique TCRs that were SARS-CoV-2-associated, whereas depth meant the fraction of total T cells that were SARS-CoV-2-associated. Using the MIRA data, every spike-specific TCR was mapped to the spike region that the TCR reacted to and assigned to either a CD4 or a CD8 class. Log10-transformed breadth and depth values were compared by one-way ANOVA with Sidak's multiple comparisons tests. Sourced from immuneACCESS, this table was stored by TCRdb with only in-frame sequences that have V and J called. A share of the clones is absent; for the studies checked, an unresolved V gene accounts for under half, and the remainder has no known explanation. The V and J calls and the clone size are those of that table, but D and trimming were determined from the DNA. This sample comprises some 110,000 clones, roughly 88% of them detected only once. The ten largest account for around a tenth of the sample.

The sequencing used peripheral blood, collected on day 0 of AZD1222 vaccination. The chain employs TRBV29-1 and TRBJ1-3, with no confident D gene call. This clonotype was obtained from an adult in good health. The CDR3 reads CSVEEAGTGNTIYF. Here is the DNA: TGCAGCGTTGAAGAAGCCGGGACTGGAAACACCATATATTTT.